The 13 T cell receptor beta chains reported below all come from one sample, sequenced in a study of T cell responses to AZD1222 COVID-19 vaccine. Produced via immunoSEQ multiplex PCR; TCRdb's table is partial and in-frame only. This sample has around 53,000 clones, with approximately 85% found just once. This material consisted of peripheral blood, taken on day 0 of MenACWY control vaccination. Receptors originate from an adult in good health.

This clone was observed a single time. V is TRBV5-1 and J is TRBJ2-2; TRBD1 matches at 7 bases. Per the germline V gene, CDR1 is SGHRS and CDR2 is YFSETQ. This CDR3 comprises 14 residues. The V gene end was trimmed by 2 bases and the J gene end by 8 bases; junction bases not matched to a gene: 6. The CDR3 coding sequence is TGCGCCAGCAGCTTCCTCACAGGGGAAGGGGAGCTGTTTTTT. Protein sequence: CASSFLTGEGELFF. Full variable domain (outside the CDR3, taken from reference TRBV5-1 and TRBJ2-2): KAGVTQTPRYLIKTRGQQVTLSCSPISGHRSVSWYQQTPGQGLQFLFEYFSETQRNKGNFPGRFSGRQFSNSRSEMNVSTLELGDSALYLCASSFLTGEGELFFGEGSRLTVL.

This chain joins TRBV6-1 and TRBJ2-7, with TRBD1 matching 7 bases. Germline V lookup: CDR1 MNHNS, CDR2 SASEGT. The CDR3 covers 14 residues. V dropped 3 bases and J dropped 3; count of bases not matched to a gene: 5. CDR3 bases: TGTGCCAGCAGTGAGACGACAGGGTTCTACGAGCAGTACTTC. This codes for CASSETTGFYEQYF.

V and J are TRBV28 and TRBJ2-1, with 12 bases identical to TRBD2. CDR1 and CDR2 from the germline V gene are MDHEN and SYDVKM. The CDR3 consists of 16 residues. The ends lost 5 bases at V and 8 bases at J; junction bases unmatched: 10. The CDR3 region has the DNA TGTGCCAGCAGTATTCTAGCGGGAGGGCCTTTGGATGAGCAGTTCTTC. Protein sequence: CASSILAGGPLDEQFF. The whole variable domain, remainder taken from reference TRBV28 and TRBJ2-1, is DVKVTQSSRYLVKRTGEKVFLECVQDMDHENMFWYRQDPGLGLRLIYFSYDVKMKEKGDIPEGYSVSREKKERFSLILESASTNQTSMYLCASSILAGGPLDEQFFGPGTRLTVL.

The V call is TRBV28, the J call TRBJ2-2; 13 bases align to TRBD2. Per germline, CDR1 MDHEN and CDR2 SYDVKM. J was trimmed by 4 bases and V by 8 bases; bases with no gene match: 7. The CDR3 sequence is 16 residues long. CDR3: CASDPGLAGSTGELFF. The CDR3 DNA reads TGTGCCAGCGATCCGGGACTAGCGGGGTCCACCGGGGAGCTGTTTTTT.

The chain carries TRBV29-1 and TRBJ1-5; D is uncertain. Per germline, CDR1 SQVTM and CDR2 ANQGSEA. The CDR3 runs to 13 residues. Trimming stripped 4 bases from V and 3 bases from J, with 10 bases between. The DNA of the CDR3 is TGCAGCGTTGCGGCAGGATCCAATCAGCCCCAGCATTTT. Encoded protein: CSVAAGSNQPQHF.

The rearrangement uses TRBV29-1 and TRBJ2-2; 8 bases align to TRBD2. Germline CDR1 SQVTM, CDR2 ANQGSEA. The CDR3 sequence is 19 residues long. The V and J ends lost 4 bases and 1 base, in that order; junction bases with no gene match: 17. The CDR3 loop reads CSVGPGASGRSLNTGELFF. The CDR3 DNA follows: TGCAGCGTTGGCCCCGGGGCTAGCGGGCGCTCCTTGAACACCGGGGAGCTGTTTTTT.

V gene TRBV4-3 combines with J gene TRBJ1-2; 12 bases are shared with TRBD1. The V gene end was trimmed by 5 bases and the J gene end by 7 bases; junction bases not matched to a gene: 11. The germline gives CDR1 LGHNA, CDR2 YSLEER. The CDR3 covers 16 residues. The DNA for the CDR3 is TGCGCCAGCAGCGGGACAGGGGGCGCGTACCGCTCTGGCTACACCTTC. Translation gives CASSGTGGAYRSGYTF.

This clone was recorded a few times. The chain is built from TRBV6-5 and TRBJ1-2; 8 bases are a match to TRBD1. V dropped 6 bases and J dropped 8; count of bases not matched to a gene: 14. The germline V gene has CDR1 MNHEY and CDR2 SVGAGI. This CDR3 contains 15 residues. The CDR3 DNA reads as TGTGCCAGCAGCCCGGACAGGGCTGTGCTATGGGGCTACACCTTC. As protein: CASSPDRAVLWGYTF.

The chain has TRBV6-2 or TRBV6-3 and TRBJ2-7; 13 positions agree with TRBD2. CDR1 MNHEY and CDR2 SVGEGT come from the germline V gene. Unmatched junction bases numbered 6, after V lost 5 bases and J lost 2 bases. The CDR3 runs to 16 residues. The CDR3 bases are TGTGCCAGCAGTATAACTAGCGGGAGGGTAACCTACGAGCAGTACTTC. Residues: CASSITSGRVTYEQYF.

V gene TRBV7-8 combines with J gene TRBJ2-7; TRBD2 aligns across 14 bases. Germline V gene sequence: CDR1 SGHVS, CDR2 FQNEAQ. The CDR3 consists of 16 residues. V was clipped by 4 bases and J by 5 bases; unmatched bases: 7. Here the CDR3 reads CASSSPPGLAGDEQYF. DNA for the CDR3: TGTGCCAGCAGCTCACCCCCGGGACTAGCGGGAGACGAGCAGTACTTC.

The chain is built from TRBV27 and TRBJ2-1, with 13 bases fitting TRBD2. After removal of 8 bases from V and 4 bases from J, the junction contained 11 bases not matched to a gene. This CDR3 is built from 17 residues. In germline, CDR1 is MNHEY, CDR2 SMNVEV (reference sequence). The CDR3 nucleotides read TGTGCCAGCCGAAGGACTAGCGGGAGTCCCCTTTACAATGAGCAGTTCTTC. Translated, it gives CASRRTSGSPLYNEQFF.

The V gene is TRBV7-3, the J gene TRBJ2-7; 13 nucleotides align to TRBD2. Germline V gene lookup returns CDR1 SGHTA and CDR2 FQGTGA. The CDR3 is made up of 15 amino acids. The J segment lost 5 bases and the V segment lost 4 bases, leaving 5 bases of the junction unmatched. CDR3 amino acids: CASSSQGLAGNEQYF. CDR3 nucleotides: TGTGCCAGCAGCTCCCAGGGACTAGCGGGAAACGAGCAGTACTTC.

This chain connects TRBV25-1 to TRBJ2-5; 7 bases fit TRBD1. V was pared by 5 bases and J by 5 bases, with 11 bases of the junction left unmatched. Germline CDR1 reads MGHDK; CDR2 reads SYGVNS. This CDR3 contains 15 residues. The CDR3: CASSPTGAGGETQYF. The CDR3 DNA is TGTGCCAGCAGTCCCACAGGGGCAGGCGGGGAGACCCAGTACTTC.